This entry lists 26 T cell receptor beta chains sequenced from one sample in a study of shared clonotypes between healthy human individuals. TCRdb's copy holds only in-frame clones and misses some; the assay was immunoSEQ multiplex PCR. This table has around 1,100,000 clones, approximately 80% appearing once. Sample: memory CD4+ T cells from PBMCs. Subset given: CD45RA-negative fraction. These receptors all stem from a young man in good health. Some clones in this sample may be carry-over from other donors' samples.

This rearrangement joins TRBV2 to TRBJ2-7; 11 bases align to TRBD2. The junction had 6 bases not matched to a gene; V was cut back by 2 bases and J by 6 bases. This CDR3 has 15 amino acids. Germline CDR1 reads SNHLY; CDR2 reads FYNNEI. In nucleotides, the CDR3 is TGTGCCAGCAGTGAACTAGCGGGAGGTTACGGCGAGCAGTACTTC. Encoded protein: CASSELAGGYGEQYF.

As concerns this clone: A much larger clonotype is one base distant, so this may be a read error. The same CDR3 can be traced to other DNA sequences in this sample. This chain joins TRBV30 and TRBJ1-5; D might be TRBD1 (5 bases). The germline V gene has CDR1 GTSNPN and CDR2 SVGIG (reference sequence). V gave up 1 base and J gave up 5 bases, with 12 bases separating them. This CDR3 comprises 14 residues. The CDR3 DNA reads as TGTGCCTGGAGTGGGGGCTTAGGGGATCAGCCCCAGCATTTT. Translating it yields CAWSGGLGDQPQHF.

V is TRBV2 and J is TRBJ2-1, with 10 nucleotides matching TRBD2. The CDR3 runs to 15 residues. CDR1 is SNHLY and CDR2 is FYNNEI in the germline V gene. J lost 7 bases, V lost 4 bases, and 7 bases had no gene match. The CDR3 DNA sequence: TGTGCCAGCAGTGCCAGCGGGAGGGGGACAAATGAGCAGTTCTTC. Encoded protein: CASSASGRGTNEQFF.

This chain links TRBV5-4 with TRBJ1-1; a weak D match, TRBD1 (6 bases). This CDR3 spans 18 amino acids. Trimming left V 2 bases short and J 5 bases short, with 25 bases between. Germline V gene lookup returns CDR1 SGHNT and CDR2 YYREEE (reference sequence). The CDR3 sequence is CASSFGVSGTRTGTEAFF. For the CDR3, the DNA is TGTGCCAGCAGCTTCGGGGTTTCCGGGACACGGACCGGGACTGAAGCTTTCTTT.

This clone was counted only a few times. Other nucleotide sequences in the sample specify the same CDR3. The V call is TRBV5-1, the J call TRBJ2-7; 12 nucleotides match TRBD2. V trimming: 4 bases; J trimming: 3 bases; junction bases outside the gene matches: 5. CDR1 is SGHRS and CDR2 is YFSETQ in the germline V gene. This CDR3 has 15 amino acids. The CDR3 nucleotides read TGCGCCAGCAGCCGGGGACTAGCGGGCTTCTACGAGCAGTACTTC. Amino acids: CASSRGLAGFYEQYF.

The chain uses TRBV4-1 and TRBJ1-1; a possible D gene is TRBD1 (5 bases). Germline CDR1 and CDR2: MGHRA and YSYEKL. With 0 bases removed from V and 4 bases from J, the gap between germline ends came to 15 bases. The CDR3 consists of 16 residues. CDR3 amino acids: CASSQEKGPRTTEAFF. The DNA of the CDR3 is TGCGCCAGCAGCCAAGAGAAGGGACCCCGGACCACTGAAGCTTTCTTT.

This clone was observed a few times. V and J are TRBV10-3 and TRBJ2-3; TRBD1 aligns across 7 bases. Germline trimming cut 6 bases from V and 0 bases from J; bases unmatched to any gene: 9. From germline, CDR1 is ENHRY and CDR2 SYGVKD. CDR3 size: 16 residues. The CDR3 region has the DNA TGTGCCATCAGCCCGACAGGGCCTAGTAGCACAGATACGCAGTATTTT. Protein sequence: CAISPTGPSSTDTQYF.

The V and J genes are TRBV7-9 and TRBJ1-5; tentative D call: TRBD1 (5 bases). Germline CDR1 is SEHNR and CDR2 is FQNEAQ (reference sequence). Trimming shortened V by 1 base and J by 13 bases, and 17 bases separated the two germline ends. The CDR3 extends over 14 amino acids. The CDR3 nucleotides are TGTGCCAGCAGCTTAGAGGGGAGAGGTCTGCTTCAGCATTTT. Translated: CASSLEGRGLLQHF.

V is TRBV15 and J is TRBJ2-7; 9 bases are shared with TRBD2. The trim removed 2 bases at V and 2 bases at J, leaving 4 bases unmatched. CDR1 is LNHNV, CDR2 YYDKDF, per germline (reference sequence). This CDR3 contains 15 residues. CDR3 region: CATSRSTSGPYEQYF. Here the CDR3 DNA reads TGTGCCACCAGCAGATCGACTAGCGGTCCCTACGAGCAGTACTTC.

J is TRBJ1-5 and V is TRBV15; TRBD1 is a possible D gene (6 bases). The V gene lost 1 base and the J gene lost 7 bases, with 14 bases spanning the gap. Germline V gene data show CDR1 as LNHNV and CDR2 as YYDKDF (reference sequence). The CDR3 spans 15 residues. The CDR3 spells CATSRVGRGYQPQHF. CDR3 nucleotide sequence: TGTGCCACCAGCAGAGTGGGCAGGGGCTACCAGCCCCAGCATTTT.

The rearrangement links TRBV28 to TRBJ2-5; D unclear. The V end lost 6 bases, the J end lost 1 base, and 15 bases lay between the germline ends. The CDR3 has 15 residues. CDR1 and CDR2 from the germline V gene are MDHEN and SYDVKM. The CDR3 reads CASRTEDAFQETQYF. CDR3 nucleotides: TGTGCCAGCAGAACAGAAGATGCCTTCCAAGAGACCCAGTACTTC.

On this clone: Other nucleotide sequences from this sample produce the same CDR3. The V call is TRBV6-5, the J call TRBJ2-7; D gene unclear. The CDR3 is 13 amino acids. V was shortened by 6 bases and J by 4 bases, with 13 bases between the two germline ends. Germline V lookup: CDR1 MNHEY, CDR2 SVGAGI. CDR3 nucleotide sequence: TGTGCCAGCAGCCGCAACCTAGGGTACGAGCAGTACTTC. This translates into CASSRNLGYEQYF.

The rearrangement joins TRBV5-4 to TRBJ1-4; a possible D gene is TRBD1 (5 bases). CDR1 SGHNT and CDR2 YYREEE come from the germline V gene (reference sequence). The V end lost 4 bases, the J end lost 4 bases, and 11 bases lay between the germline ends. The length of the CDR3 is 14 residues. The CDR3 here is CASSNGGGNEKLFF. In DNA form, the CDR3 reads TGTGCCAGCAGCAACGGGGGGGGTAATGAAAAACTGTTTTTT.

In the case of this clone: Different DNA sequences within this sample yield the same CDR3. This chain uses TRBV5-6 with TRBJ1-1; TRBD1 might be the D (5 bases). Germline V gene sequence: CDR1 SGHDT, CDR2 YYEEEE. The ends were cut back, 4 bases at V and 4 bases at J, with 23 bases in the middle. The CDR3 consists of 17 residues. The CDR3 sequence is CASSASRGTSVSTEAFF. CDR3 DNA: TGTGCCAGCAGCGCGAGCCGGGGGACGTCGGTGAGCACTGAAGCTTTCTTT.

In this sample, this clone turned up many times. This chain links TRBV6-5 with TRBJ2-1; 7 bases map to TRBD1. The CDR3 runs 11 residues. V was pared by 6 bases and J by 11 bases, with 4 bases of the junction left unmatched. Germline CDR1 reads MNHEY; CDR2 reads SVGAGI. CDR3: CASSQGQKQFF. The CDR3 DNA reads TGTGCCAGCAGCCAGGGACAGAAGCAGTTCTTC.

The chain carries TRBV6-6 and TRBJ2-1, with 8 bases identical to TRBD1. V dropped 6 bases and J dropped 12; count of bases not matched to a gene: 4. The germline CDR1 and CDR2 sequences are MNHNY and SVGAGI (reference sequence). CDR3 length: 11 amino acids. The CDR3 nucleotides are TGTGCCAGCAGCTCAGGGGGCGGGCAGTTCTTC. Protein: CASSSGGGQFF.

In nucleotides, the CDR3 is TGTGCCAGCAGCCCCAGAGCGGGTTCCTACGAGCAGTACTTC. Protein sequence: CASSPRAGSYEQYF. This chain joins TRBV11-3 and TRBJ2-7; maybe TRBD2 (6 bases). V gave up 5 bases and J gave up 1 base, with 12 bases separating them. Germline-derived CDR1 and CDR2 are SGHNT and YENEEA. The CDR3 runs to 14 residues. The whole variable domain, remainder taken from reference TRBV11-3 and TRBJ2-7, is EAGVVQSPRYKIIEKKQPVAFWCNPISGHNTLYWYLQNLGQGPELLIRYENEEAVDDSQLPKDRFSAERLKGVDSTLKIQPAELGDSAVYLCASSPRAGSYEQYFGPGTRLTVT.

This clone was seen a few times. This chain uses TRBV29-1 with TRBJ1-5; 7 nucleotides agree with TRBD1. This CDR3 spans 14 amino acids. Germline V lookup: CDR1 SQVTM, CDR2 ANQGSEA. Trimming removed 6 bases from V and 0 bases from J; junction bases left unmatched: 5. This CDR3 reads CSVGTANSNQPQHF. For the CDR3, the DNA is TGCAGCGTGGGGACAGCAAATAGCAATCAGCCCCAGCATTTT.

V gene TRBV5-8 combines with J gene TRBJ1-5, with a tentative D call TRBD1 (5 bases). Germline CDR1 reads SGHTS; CDR2 reads YDEGEE. V lost 5 bases to trimming and J lost 0 bases, with 12 bases between them. There are 15 residues in the CDR3. CDR3 nucleotide sequence: TGTGCCAGCAGTAAAGGGGTTTATAGCAATCAGCCCCAGCATTTT. Protein sequence: CASSKGVYSNQPQHF.

The chain couples TRBV7-2 to TRBJ1-5, with D tentatively TRBD1 (5 bases). Germline V CDR1 and CDR2: SGHTA, FQGNSA. V shed 2 bases and J shed 6 bases, with 14 bases lying between them. This CDR3 region has 15 residues. CDR3 loop: CASSLTPGIAQPQHF. The CDR3 DNA reads as TGTGCCAGCAGCTTAACCCCAGGGATCGCTCAGCCCCAGCATTTT.

J is TRBJ2-2 and V is TRBV6-1, with TRBD2 identical over 9 bases. In germline, CDR1 is MNHNS, CDR2 SASEGT. Trimming removed 8 bases from V and 3 bases from J; junction bases left unmatched: 4. The CDR3 covers 14 residues. CDR3 sequence reads: CASRREGHTGELFF. The CDR3, as DNA: TGTGCCAGCCGGCGGGAGGGCCACACCGGGGAGCTGTTTTTT.

This chain uses TRBV10-3 with TRBJ2-7; D possibly corresponds to TRBD2 (6 bases). The V gene lost 8 bases and the J gene lost 2 bases, with 19 bases spanning the gap. The V gene's germline CDR1 is ENHRY and CDR2 SYGVKD. This CDR3 region has 15 residues. In nucleotides, the CDR3 is TGTGCCATCGGCCCCTGGCGGGATACACCCTACGAGCAGTACTTC. Translating it yields CAIGPWRDTPYEQYF.

This clone was seen more than once but under ten times. The V gene is TRBV5-1, the J gene TRBJ2-5; 8 bases line up with TRBD2. Germline assignment: CDR1 SGHRS and CDR2 YFSETQ. CDR3 length equals 15 residues. The trim removed 7 bases at V and 0 bases at J, leaving 8 bases unmatched. CDR3 DNA sequence: TGCGCCAGCGCCACGGGAGGGCTTAACCAAGAGACCCAGTACTTC. Amino acids: CASATGGLNQETQYF.

The gene calls are TRBV4-3 and TRBJ1-4; a weak D match, TRBD1 (5 bases). The CDR3 length is 14 residues. V was clipped by 3 bases and J by 8 bases, with 13 bases between them. Germline V gene sequence: CDR1 LGHNA, CDR2 YSLEER. The CDR3 protein is CASSQGGTPEKLFF. CDR3 nucleotide sequence: TGCGCCAGCAGCCAGGGGGGGACGCCGGAAAAACTGTTTTTT.

The chain links TRBV20-1 to TRBJ2-1, with no clear D. The V gene's germline CDR1 is DFQATT and CDR2 SNEGSKA (reference sequence). Trimming cost V 6 bases and J 7 bases, with 7 bases left between them. The CDR3 length is 10 residues. CDR3 in amino acids: CSANDNEQFF. CDR3 DNA: TGCAGTGCAAACGATAATGAGCAGTTCTTC.

This sequence joins TRBV7-2 and TRBJ2-5; D is undetermined. The end of the DNA is better explained by TRBJ2-7, so the J call may be wrong. Germline assignment: CDR1 SGHTA and CDR2 FQGNSA. This CDR3 contains 16 residues. The CDR3 loop is CASSLASGQAAYEQYF. CDR3 DNA sequence: TGTGCCAGCAGCTTAGCGAGTGGGCAGGCCGCCTACGAGCAGTACTTC.